Shown below are 21 T cell receptor beta chains from a single sample sequenced in a study of cytomegalovirus exposure and HLA in healthy donors (TCRdb year 2017). The library was made by the immunoSEQ multiplex PCR assay. The multiplex PCR relied on a mix of 60 forward primers for TCR Vbeta segments and 13 reverse primers for TCR Jbeta segments. Drawn from immuneACCESS, this table holds only the in-frame rearrangements with V and J called that TCRdb kept. Clones are partly lost; checked studies trace under half to an unresolved V gene and leave the rest unexplained. The sample table includes fewer than 150,000 clones. The ten largest clones capture approximately 3.9% of the sample. The sequenced sample was PBMCs. The receptors stem from a man younger than 35 in good health and CMV-seronegative.

This rearrangement joins TRBV19 to TRBJ1-1; the match to TRBD1 covers 7 bases. CDR1 is LNHDA, CDR2 SQIVND, per germline (reference sequence). V lost 2 bases and J lost 0; bases outside the gene matches: 15. This CDR3 is 19 amino acids long. The CDR3 here is CASSILPDRVGVLNTEAFF. Written as DNA, the CDR3 is TGTGCCAGTAGTATATTACCTGACAGGGTAGGGGTGTTGAACACTGAAGCTTTCTTT.

The V gene is TRBV28, the J gene TRBJ2-2; tentatively, D is TRBD1 (6 bases). Germline CDR1 is MDHEN and CDR2 is SYDVKM. The germline V and J ends were trimmed by 4 bases and 6 bases, with 15 bases remaining between them. The CDR3 is 15 amino acids. CDR3 sequence (DNA): TGTGCCAGCAGTTCGGACAGTAGAAAGTCCGGGGAGCTGTTTTTT. This encodes CASSSDSRKSGELFF.

The chain employs TRBV10-3 and TRBJ1-5, with 9 bases aligning to TRBD1. This CDR3 comprises 14 residues. The germline V gene encodes CDR1 ENHRY and CDR2 SYGVKD. The trim removed 10 bases at V and 3 bases at J, leaving 7 bases unmatched. This CDR3 reads CASKGQGNNQPQHF. The CDR3 coding sequence is TGTGCCAGCAAGGGACAGGGCAACAATCAGCCCCAGCATTTT.

This chain uses TRBV2 with TRBJ1-2; D call uncertain. The CDR3 runs to 14 residues. V dropped 6 bases and J dropped 7 bases, with 18 bases sitting between them. Germline CDR1 and CDR2: SNHLY and FYNNEI. The CDR3 loop reads CASRPPGERTGYTF. The CDR3, as DNA: TGTGCCAGCAGACCACCTGGGGAGAGGACTGGCTACACCTTC.

V and J are TRBV6-4 and TRBJ2-1, with TRBD1 identical over 11 bases. The germline V gene encodes CDR1 MRHNA and CDR2 SNTAGT. V shed 2 bases, J shed 6 bases, and the junction held 0 bases outside the gene matches. The CDR3 totals 14 residues. The CDR3 nucleotides are TGTGCCAGCAGTGACGGGACAGGGGGCAATGAGCAGTTCTTC. Translated, it gives CASSDGTGGNEQFF.

The gene calls are TRBV7-8 and TRBJ2-5, with D possibly matching TRBD2 (6 bases). The CDR3 has 15 amino acids. CDR1 and CDR2 from the germline V gene are SGHVS and FQNEAQ. Trimming pared 7 bases from V and 5 bases from J, leaving 20 bases between. The CDR3 sequence is CASTIKMGLWETQYF. The CDR3 nucleotides are TGTGCCAGCACCATCAAAATGGGACTGTGGGAGACCCAGTACTTC.

The rearrangement uses TRBV19 and TRBJ1-5; TRBD1 is a possible D gene (6 bases). The CDR3 runs 15 residues. Germline loops: CDR1 LNHDA, CDR2 SQIVND (reference sequence). The V and J ends lost 5 bases and 1 base respectively, with 12 bases between them. CDR3: CASSWTVQSNQPQHF. Here the CDR3 DNA reads TGTGCCAGTAGTTGGACAGTTCAGAGCAATCAGCCCCAGCATTTT.

This chain links TRBV7-8 with TRBJ2-3, with 8 nucleotides matching TRBD2. The CDR3 totals 15 residues. V lost 5 bases, J lost 5 bases, and 9 bases stayed unmatched. Germline CDR1 SGHVS, CDR2 FQNEAQ. CDR3: CASSLSSGQGDTQYF. CDR3 nucleotide sequence: TGTGCCAGCAGCCTCTCTAGCGGGCAGGGAGATACGCAGTATTTT.

As DNA, the CDR3 is TGTGCCAGCAGTTTGGACAGGGCTAACACCGGGGAGCTGTTTTTT. This gives the protein CASSLDRANTGELFF. The chain joins TRBV27 to TRBJ2-2; 8 bases fit TRBD1. CDR3 length equals 15 residues. V lost 3 bases, J lost 2 bases, and 2 bases stayed unmatched. CDR1 and CDR2 (germline): MNHEY, SMNVEV (reference sequence).

This chain links TRBV5-1 with TRBJ2-1, with D possibly being TRBD2 (5 bases). Germline assignment: CDR1 SGHRS and CDR2 YFSETQ. The V end lost 5 bases, the J end lost 3 bases, and 18 bases lay between the germline ends. The CDR3 consists of 16 residues. This CDR3 reads CASRGGLYDLYNEQFF. The CDR3 coding sequence is TGCGCCAGCAGAGGAGGACTCTACGACCTCTACAATGAGCAGTTCTTC.

V usage is TRBV4-1 and J usage is TRBJ2-1; possible D gene TRBD1, 6 bases. Germline assignment: CDR1 MGHRA and CDR2 YSYEKL. This CDR3 comprises 15 residues. Trimming stripped 3 bases from V and 12 bases from J, with 21 bases between. CDR3: CASSQGDGTHRAQFF. The CDR3 nucleotides read TGCGCCAGCAGCCAGGGGGACGGGACACACAGGGCGCAGTTCTTC.

This chain joins TRBV7-2 and TRBJ1-1, with D perhaps TRBD1 (5 bases). V lost 1 base, J lost 6 bases, and 9 bases lay in between. This CDR3 is 13 amino acids long. The germline V gene has CDR1 SGHTA and CDR2 FQGNSA. The CDR3 DNA sequence: TGTGCCAGCAGCTTAGGGGCAGGGTCTGAAGCTTTCTTT. The encoded protein is CASSLGAGSEAFF.

The chain uses TRBV6-5 and TRBJ1-2, with 10 positions matching TRBD1. CDR3 length equals 14 residues. The V and J ends lost 6 bases and 6 bases, in that order; junction bases with no gene match: 7. Germline V gives CDR1 MNHEY, CDR2 SVGAGI. CDR3: CASRPSGTGDGYTF. The CDR3 DNA follows: TGTGCCAGCAGGCCTTCCGGGACAGGGGATGGCTACACCTTC.

The rearrangement joins TRBV10-3 to TRBJ2-1; D uncertain. Looked up from germline, CDR1 is ENHRY and CDR2 is SYGVKD. The CDR3 sequence is 11 residues long. V lost 8 bases to trimming and J lost 8 bases, with 10 bases between them. CDR3 sequence reads: CAIATNYEQFF. The CDR3 DNA sequence: TGTGCCATCGCCACTAACTATGAGCAGTTCTTC.

This chain uses TRBV5-4 with TRBJ1-2, with D perhaps TRBD1 (5 bases). CDR3 length equals 17 residues. V lost 0 bases and J lost 2, with 17 bases in between. Germline loops: CDR1 SGHNT, CDR2 YYREEE (reference sequence). CDR3 in amino acids: CASSLGGSRVTNYGYTF. CDR3 nucleotide sequence: TGTGCCAGCAGCTTGGGGGGCTCTCGGGTCACGAACTATGGCTACACCTTC.

The chain combines TRBV5-4 with TRBJ1-4; D possibly corresponds to TRBD1 (6 bases). The CDR3 covers 14 residues. The germline gives CDR1 SGHNT, CDR2 YYREEE (reference sequence). Trimming stripped 0 bases from V and 8 bases from J, with 11 bases between. CDR3 sequence (DNA): TGTGCCAGCAGCTTGGGGACAGCCGAGGAAAAACTGTTTTTT. Residues: CASSLGTAEEKLFF.

V usage is TRBV19 and J usage is TRBJ2-1; 7 nucleotides align to TRBD2. The junction had 14 bases not matched to a gene; V was cut back by 5 bases and J by 4 bases. The germline CDR1 and CDR2 sequences are LNHDA and SQIVND (reference sequence). CDR3 length: 17 amino acids. DNA for the CDR3: TGTGCCAGTAGTTCTTCCCCGACTAGCCCATATTACAATGAGCAGTTCTTC. Its protein is CASSSSPTSPYYNEQFF.

This rearrangement joins TRBV28 to TRBJ2-3; the D is unclear. The CDR3 is 16 amino acids. V was pared by 4 bases and J by 0 bases, with 14 bases between. Germline V CDR1 and CDR2: MDHEN, SYDVKM. The CDR3 loop is CASSSTGELSTDTQYF. CDR3 bases: TGTGCCAGCAGTTCCACTGGAGAACTTAGCACAGATACGCAGTATTTT.

The chain has TRBV7-9 and TRBJ2-7, with 7 bases identical to TRBD1. CDR1 and CDR2 from the germline V gene are SEHNR and FQNEAQ (reference sequence). The CDR3 length is 16 residues. V shed 0 bases and J 2 bases; nucleotides not matched to a gene: 7. The CDR3 sequence: CASSLARTGQTYEQYF. CDR3 in DNA: TGTGCCAGCAGCTTAGCCCGGACAGGCCAAACCTACGAGCAGTACTTC.

The chain has TRBV7-9 and TRBJ2-5; D is possibly TRBD2 (6 bases). Germline V gene lookup returns CDR1 SEHNR and CDR2 FQNEAQ (reference sequence). Trimming took off 4 bases at V and 2 bases at J, with 14 bases between the two ends. The CDR3 has 15 residues. CDR3 region: CASSSMEGLQETQYF. The CDR3 region has the DNA TGTGCCAGCAGCTCCATGGAGGGGCTGCAAGAGACCCAGTACTTC.

The V call is TRBV25-1, the J call TRBJ2-5, with 10 bases that match TRBD2. The CDR3 sequence is 16 residues long. The V gene's germline CDR1 is MGHDK and CDR2 SYGVNS. V shed 3 bases and J 5 bases; nucleotides not matched to a gene: 9. The CDR3 DNA reads TGTGCCAGCAGTGAGGAGAGTACTAGCGGGGCGGAGACCCAGTACTTC. As protein: CASSEESTSGAETQYF.